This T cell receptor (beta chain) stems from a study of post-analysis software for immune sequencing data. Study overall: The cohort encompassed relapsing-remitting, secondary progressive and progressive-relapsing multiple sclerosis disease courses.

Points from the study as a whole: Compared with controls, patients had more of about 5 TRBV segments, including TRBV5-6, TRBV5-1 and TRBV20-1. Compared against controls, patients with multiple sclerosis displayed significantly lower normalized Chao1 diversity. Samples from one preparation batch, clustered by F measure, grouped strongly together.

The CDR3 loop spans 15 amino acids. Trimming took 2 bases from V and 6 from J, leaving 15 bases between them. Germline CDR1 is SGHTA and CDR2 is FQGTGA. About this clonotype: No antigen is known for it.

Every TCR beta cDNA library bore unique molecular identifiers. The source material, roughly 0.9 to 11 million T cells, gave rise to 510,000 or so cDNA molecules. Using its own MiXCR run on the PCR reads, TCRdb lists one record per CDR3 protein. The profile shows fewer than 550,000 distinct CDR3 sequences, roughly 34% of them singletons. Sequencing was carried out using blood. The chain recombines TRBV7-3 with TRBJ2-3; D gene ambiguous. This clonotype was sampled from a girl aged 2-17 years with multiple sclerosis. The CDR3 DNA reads TGTGCCAGCAGCTTATCGGCTCAAACAGCTGATACGCAGTATTTT. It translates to CASSLSAQTADTQYF.